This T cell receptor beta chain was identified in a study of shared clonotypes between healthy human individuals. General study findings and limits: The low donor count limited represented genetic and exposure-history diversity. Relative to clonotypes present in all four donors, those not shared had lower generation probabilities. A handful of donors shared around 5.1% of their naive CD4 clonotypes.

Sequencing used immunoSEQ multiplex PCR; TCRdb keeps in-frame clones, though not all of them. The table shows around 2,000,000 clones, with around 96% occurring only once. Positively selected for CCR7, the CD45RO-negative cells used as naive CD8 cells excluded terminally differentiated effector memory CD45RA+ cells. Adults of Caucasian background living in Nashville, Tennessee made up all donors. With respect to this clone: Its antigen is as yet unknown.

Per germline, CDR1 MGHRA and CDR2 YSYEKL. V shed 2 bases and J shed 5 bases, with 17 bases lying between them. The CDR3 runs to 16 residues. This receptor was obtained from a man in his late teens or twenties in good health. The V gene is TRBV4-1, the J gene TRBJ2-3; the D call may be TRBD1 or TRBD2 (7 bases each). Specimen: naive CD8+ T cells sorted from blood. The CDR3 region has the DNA TGCGCCAGCAGCCAAAAGGGGGGGCCAGGGGGAGATACGCAGTATTTT. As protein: CASSQKGGPGGDTQYF.